The clone carrying this TCR beta chain was seen many times. The data were obtained in a study of kidney transplant recipient with SARS-CoV-2 infection. Germline V gives CDR1 LNHDA, CDR2 SQIVND (reference sequence). V shed 5 bases and J shed 6 bases, with 28 bases lying between them. The CDR3 covers 18 residues. TCRdb reanalysed the reads using MiXCR and keeps one entry per CDR3 protein. The sample comprises roughly 230,000 distinct CDR3 sequences, under 30% of which are singletons, and roughly 7% rests with the top ten. The chain links TRBV19 to TRBJ1-1; possibly TRBD1 for D (6 bases). The origin of this receptor is a male patient in his thirties who had COVID-19 and was a kidney transplant recipient. The graft donor may account for some of the T cells. The sequencing used a blood sample, collected at baseline and around day 110 from a kidney transplant recipient. CDR3: CASSGQDRLVFKEPEAFF. The CDR3 DNA sequence: TGTGCCAGTAGTGGGCAAGACAGGTTGGTTTTTAAGGAGCCTGAAGCTTTCTTT. The whole variable domain, remainder taken from reference TRBV19 and TRBJ1-1, is DGGITQSPKYLFRKEGQNVTLSCEQNLNHDAMYWYRQDPGQGLRLIYYSQIVNDFQKGDIAEGYSVSREKKESFPLTVTSAQKNPTAFYLCASSGQDRLVFKEPEAFFGQGTRLTVV.